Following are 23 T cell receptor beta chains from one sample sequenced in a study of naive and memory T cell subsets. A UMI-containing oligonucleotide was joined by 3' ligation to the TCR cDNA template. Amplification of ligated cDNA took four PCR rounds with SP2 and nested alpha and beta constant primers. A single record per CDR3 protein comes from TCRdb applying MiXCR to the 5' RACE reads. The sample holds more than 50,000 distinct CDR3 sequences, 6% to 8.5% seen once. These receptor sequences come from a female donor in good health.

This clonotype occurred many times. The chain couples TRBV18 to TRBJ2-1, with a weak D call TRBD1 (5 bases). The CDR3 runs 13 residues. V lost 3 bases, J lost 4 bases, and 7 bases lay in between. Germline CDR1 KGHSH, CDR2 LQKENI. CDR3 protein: CASSPDTYNEQFF. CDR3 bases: TGTGCCAGCTCACCGGACACTTACAATGAGCAGTTCTTC.

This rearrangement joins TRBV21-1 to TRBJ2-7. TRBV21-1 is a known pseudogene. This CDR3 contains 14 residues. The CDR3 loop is CASSKGYGSYEQYF. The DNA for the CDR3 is TGTGCCAGCAGCAAAGGATACGGCTCCTACGAGCAGTACTTC.

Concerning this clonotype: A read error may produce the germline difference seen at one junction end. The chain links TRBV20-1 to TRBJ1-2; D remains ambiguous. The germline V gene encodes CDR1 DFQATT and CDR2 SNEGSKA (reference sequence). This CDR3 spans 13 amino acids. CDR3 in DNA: TGCAGTGCTAGAGTGGAAGTAAACTATGGCGACACCTTC. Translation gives CSARVEVNYGDTF.

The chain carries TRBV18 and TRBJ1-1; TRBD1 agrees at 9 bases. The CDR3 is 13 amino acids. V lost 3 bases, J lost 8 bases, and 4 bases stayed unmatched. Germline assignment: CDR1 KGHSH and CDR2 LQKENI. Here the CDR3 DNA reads TGTGCCAGCTCACCGGGACAGGGCATCGAAGCTTTCTTT. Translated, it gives CASSPGQGIEAFF.

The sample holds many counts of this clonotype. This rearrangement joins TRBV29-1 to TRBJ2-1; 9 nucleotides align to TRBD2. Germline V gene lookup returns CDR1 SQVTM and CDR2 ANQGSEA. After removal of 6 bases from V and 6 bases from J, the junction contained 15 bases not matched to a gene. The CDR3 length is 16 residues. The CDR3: CSVGPLAGVVANEQFF. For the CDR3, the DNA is TGCAGCGTCGGGCCCTTAGCGGGAGTGGTCGCCAATGAGCAGTTCTTC.

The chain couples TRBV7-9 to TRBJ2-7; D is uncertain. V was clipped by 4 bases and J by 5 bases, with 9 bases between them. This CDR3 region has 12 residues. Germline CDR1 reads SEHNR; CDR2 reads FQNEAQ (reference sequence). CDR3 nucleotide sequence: TGTGCCAGCAGCTCGACCGGCCACGAGCAGTACTTC. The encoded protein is CASSSTGHEQYF. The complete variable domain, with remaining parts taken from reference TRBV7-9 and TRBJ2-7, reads DTGVSQNPRHKITKRGQNVTFRCDPISEHNRLYWYRQTLGQGPEFLTYFQNEAQLEKSRLLSDRFSAERPKGSFSTLEIQRTEQGDSAMYLCASSSTGHEQYFGPGTRLTVT.

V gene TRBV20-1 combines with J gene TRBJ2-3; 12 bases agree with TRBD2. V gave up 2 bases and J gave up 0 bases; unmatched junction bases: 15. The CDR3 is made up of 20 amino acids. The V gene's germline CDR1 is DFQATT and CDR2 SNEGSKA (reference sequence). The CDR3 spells CSARKGSSGRGPSSTDTQYF. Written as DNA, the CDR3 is TGCAGTGCTAGAAAGGGGTCTAGCGGGAGGGGGCCCTCGAGCACAGATACGCAGTATTTT.

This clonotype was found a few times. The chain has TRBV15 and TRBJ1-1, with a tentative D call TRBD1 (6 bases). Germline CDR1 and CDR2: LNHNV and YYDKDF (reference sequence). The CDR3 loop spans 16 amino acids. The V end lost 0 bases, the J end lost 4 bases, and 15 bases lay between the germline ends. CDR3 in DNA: TGTGCCACCAGCAGAGACTACCCACAGGGAGCCACTGAAGCTTTCTTT. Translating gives CATSRDYPQGATEAFF.

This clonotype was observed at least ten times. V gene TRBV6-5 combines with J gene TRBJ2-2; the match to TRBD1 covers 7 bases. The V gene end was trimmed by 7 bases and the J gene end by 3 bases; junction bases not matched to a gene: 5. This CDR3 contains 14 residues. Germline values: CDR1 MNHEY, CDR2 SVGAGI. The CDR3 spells CASMGDRYTGELFF. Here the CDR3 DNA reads TGTGCCAGCATGGGGGACAGATACACCGGGGAGCTGTTTTTT.

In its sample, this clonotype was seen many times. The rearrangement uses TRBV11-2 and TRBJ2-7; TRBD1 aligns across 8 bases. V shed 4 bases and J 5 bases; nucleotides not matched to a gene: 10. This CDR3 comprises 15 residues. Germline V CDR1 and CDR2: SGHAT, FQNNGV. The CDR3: CASSSPLDRVHEQYF. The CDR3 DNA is TGTGCCAGCAGCTCCCCTTTGGACAGGGTCCACGAGCAGTACTTC. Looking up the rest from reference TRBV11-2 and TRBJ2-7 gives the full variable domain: EAGVAQSPRYKIIEKRQSVAFWCNPISGHATLYWYQQILGQGPKLLIQFQNNGVVDDSQLPKDRFSAERLKGVDSTLKIQPAKLEDSAVYLCASSSPLDRVHEQYFGPGTRLTVT.

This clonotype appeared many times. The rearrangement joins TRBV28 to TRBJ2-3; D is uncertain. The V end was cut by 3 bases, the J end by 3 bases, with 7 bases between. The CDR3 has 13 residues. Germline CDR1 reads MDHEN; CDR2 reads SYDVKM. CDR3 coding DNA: TGTGCCAGCAGTTTTGAGTTGACAGATACGCAGTATTTT. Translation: CASSFELTDTQYF.

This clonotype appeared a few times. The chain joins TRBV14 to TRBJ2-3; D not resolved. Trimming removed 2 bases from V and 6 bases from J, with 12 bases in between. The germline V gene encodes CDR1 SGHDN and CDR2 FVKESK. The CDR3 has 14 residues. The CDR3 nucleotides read TGTGCCAGCAGCCAAAGAAGGCAGTGGGATACGCAGTATTTT. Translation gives CASSQRRQWDTQYF.

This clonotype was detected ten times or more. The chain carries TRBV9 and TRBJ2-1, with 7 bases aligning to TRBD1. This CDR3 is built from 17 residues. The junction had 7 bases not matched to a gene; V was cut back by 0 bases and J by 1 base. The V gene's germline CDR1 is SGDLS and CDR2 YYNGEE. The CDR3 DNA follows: TGTGCCAGCAGCGTAGTGGGCGGACAGGAATCCTACAATGAGCAGTTCTTC. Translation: CASSVVGGQESYNEQFF. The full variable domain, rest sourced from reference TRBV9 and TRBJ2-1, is DSGVTQTPKHLITATGQRVTLRCSPRSGDLSVYWYQQSLDQGLQFLIQYYNGEERAKGNILERFSAQQFPDLHSELNLSSLELGDSALYFCASSVVGGQESYNEQFFGPGTRLTVL.

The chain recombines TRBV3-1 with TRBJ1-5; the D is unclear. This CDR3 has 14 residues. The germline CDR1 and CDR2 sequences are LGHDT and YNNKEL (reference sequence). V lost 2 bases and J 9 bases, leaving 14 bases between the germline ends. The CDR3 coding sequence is TGTGCCAGCAGCCAAAGGACCGGGAATGGGCCCCAGCATTTT. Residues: CASSQRTGNGPQHF.

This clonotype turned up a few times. The CDR3 region has the DNA TGTGCCAGCAGTGTATCGGGGGGACAAGAGACCCAGTACTTC. It codes for CASSVSGGQETQYF. The chain employs TRBV6-4 and TRBJ2-5; 7 bases are a match to TRBD2. Germline V gene sequence: CDR1 MRHNA, CDR2 SNTAGT. V trimming: 4 bases; J trimming: 2 bases; junction bases outside the gene matches: 4. This CDR3 spans 14 amino acids.

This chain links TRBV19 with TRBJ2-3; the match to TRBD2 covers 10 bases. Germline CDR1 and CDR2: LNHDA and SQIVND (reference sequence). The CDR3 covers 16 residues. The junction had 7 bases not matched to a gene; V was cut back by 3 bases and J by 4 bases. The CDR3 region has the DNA TGTGCCAGTAGTATCGCAACTAGCGGGGTGCCAGATACGCAGTATTTT. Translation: CASSIATSGVPDTQYF.

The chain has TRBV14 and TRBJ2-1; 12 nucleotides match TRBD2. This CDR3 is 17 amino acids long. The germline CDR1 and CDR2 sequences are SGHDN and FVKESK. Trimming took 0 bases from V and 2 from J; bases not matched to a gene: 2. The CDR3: CASSQETSGSPYNEQFF. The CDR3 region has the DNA TGTGCCAGCAGCCAAGAGACTAGCGGGAGCCCCTACAATGAGCAGTTCTTC.

CDR3: CASSITVSSYNEQFF. CDR3 in DNA: TGTGCCAGTAGTATTACTGTTAGCTCCTACAATGAGCAGTTCTTC. The chain employs TRBV19 and TRBJ2-1; D is undetermined. Deletions cut 3 bases from V and 0 bases from J, with 9 bases between. This CDR3 spans 15 amino acids. The V gene's germline CDR1 is LNHDA and CDR2 SQIVND (reference sequence).

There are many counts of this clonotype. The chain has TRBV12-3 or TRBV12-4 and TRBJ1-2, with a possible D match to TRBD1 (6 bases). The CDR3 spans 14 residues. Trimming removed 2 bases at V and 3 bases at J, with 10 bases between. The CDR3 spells CASSLRGADYGYTF. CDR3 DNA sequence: TGTGCCAGCAGTTTAAGGGGGGCGGACTATGGCTACACCTTC.

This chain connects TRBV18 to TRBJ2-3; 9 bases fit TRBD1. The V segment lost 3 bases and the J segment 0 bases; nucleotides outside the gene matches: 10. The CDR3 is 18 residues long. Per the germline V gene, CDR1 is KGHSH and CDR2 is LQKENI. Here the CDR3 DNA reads TGTGCCAGCTCACCGTGGACAGGGGAAGCCCCTAGCACAGATACGCAGTATTTT. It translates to CASSPWTGEAPSTDTQYF.

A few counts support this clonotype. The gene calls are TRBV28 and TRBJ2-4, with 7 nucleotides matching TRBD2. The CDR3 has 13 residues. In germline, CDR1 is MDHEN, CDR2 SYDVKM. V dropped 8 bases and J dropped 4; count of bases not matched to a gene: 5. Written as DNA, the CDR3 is TGTGCCAGCGCGCGGGAGACAAAAAACATTCAGTACTTC. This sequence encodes CASARETKNIQYF.

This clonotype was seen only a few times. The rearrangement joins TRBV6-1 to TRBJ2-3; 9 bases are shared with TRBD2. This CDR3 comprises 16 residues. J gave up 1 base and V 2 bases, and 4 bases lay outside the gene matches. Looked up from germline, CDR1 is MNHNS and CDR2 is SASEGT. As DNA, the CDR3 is TGTGCCAGCAGTGAACGACTAGCGGCTGGCACAGATACGCAGTATTTT. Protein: CASSERLAAGTDTQYF.

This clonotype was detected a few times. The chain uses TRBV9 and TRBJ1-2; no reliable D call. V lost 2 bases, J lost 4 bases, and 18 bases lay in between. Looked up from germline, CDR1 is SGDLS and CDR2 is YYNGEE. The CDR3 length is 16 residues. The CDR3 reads CASSVPLSTSFYGYTF. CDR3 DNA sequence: TGTGCCAGCAGCGTCCCCCTCTCGACAAGTTTCTATGGCTACACCTTC.